This TCR beta chain appears in the sequencing data of a study of OX40 agonist ivuxolimab in advanced cancers. As for the study in general: Head and neck, renal cell, melanoma or hepatocellular carcinoma were the cancers that dose-escalation patients had. Points from the study as a whole: Among some nonresponders, normalized T-cell clonal expansion was also low.

The sampling schedule covered blood at baseline, cycle 4 day 1, and cycle 7 day 1. Points on this clone: No antigen is known for it.

Germline CDR1 is SQVTM and CDR2 is ANQGSEA. The CDR3 sequence is 14 residues long. The germline V and J ends were trimmed by 6 bases and 1 base, with 12 bases remaining between them. TCRdb's table, derived via immunoSEQ multiplex PCR, lists solely in-frame clones and lacks some. The repertoire holds tens of thousands of clones, with about 78% as singletons. This TCR was sampled from an adult with an advanced solid tumor such as melanoma, head and neck, liver or kidney cancer. This chain connects TRBV29-1 to TRBJ2-2; tentatively, D is TRBD1 or TRBD2 (5 bases each). Sequencing used CD4+ or CD8+ T cells sorted from blood, obtained in a trial of the OX40 agonist ivuxolimab. CDR3 DNA sequence: TGCAGCGTCTCCGGGACGGTGAACACCGGGGAGCTGTTTTTT. Translated: CSVSGTVNTGELFF.